Following are 23 T cell receptor beta chains from one sample sequenced in a study of cytomegalovirus exposure and HLA in healthy donors. In the PCR, 60 Vbeta and 13 Jbeta primers were used. Libraries were prepared by immunoSEQ multiplex PCR; TCRdb keeps only in-frame clonotypes and omits some of them. Among 100,000 or so clones, more than 65% were seen once, and the ten largest hold more than 6.5%. Sequencing used PBMCs. The receptors here all came from a middle-aged man in good health and CMV-seropositive.

The J gene is TRBJ2-5, the V gene TRBV11-2; TRBD2 matches 8 bases. Germline V gene data show CDR1 as SGHAT and CDR2 as FQNNGV. The CDR3 extends over 13 amino acids. Trimming removed 1 base from V and 7 bases from J; junction bases left unmatched: 2. CDR3 sequence: CASSLGLAGTQYF. DNA for the CDR3: TGTGCCAGCAGCTTAGGGCTAGCGGGGACCCAGTACTTC.

V is TRBV10-3 and J is TRBJ2-5; D may be TRBD2 (6 bases). Germline loops: CDR1 ENHRY, CDR2 SYGVKD. The CDR3 is 17 amino acids. V was pared by 0 bases and J by 3 bases, with 17 bases between. The CDR3 region has the DNA TGTGCCATCAGTGAGTCGGTTCTGGGCGGGACCAAAGAGACCCAGTACTTC. It yields the protein CAISESVLGGTKETQYF.

The CDR3 DNA is TGTGCCAGCAGTCCATCAGGGGGGCTCGGAAACACCATATATTTT. This translates into CASSPSGGLGNTIYF. This chain uses TRBV27 with TRBJ1-3; TRBD1 matches at 7 bases. The V gene end was trimmed by 5 bases and the J gene end by 4 bases; junction bases not matched to a gene: 8. Looked up from germline, CDR1 is MNHEY and CDR2 is SMNVEV (reference sequence). CDR3 length equals 15 residues.

The V call is TRBV4-3, the J call TRBJ1-4; D is unclear. This CDR3 region has 13 residues. In germline, CDR1 is LGHNA, CDR2 YSLEER. V was pared by 4 bases and J by 3 bases, with 6 bases between. CDR3 bases: TGCGCCAGCAGCCTTGAGGCTAATGAAAAACTGTTTTTT. It is translated as CASSLEANEKLFF.

V and J are TRBV6-6 and TRBJ1-5; weak D call: TRBD1 (5 bases). The CDR3 is 14 amino acids. Per the germline V gene, CDR1 is MNHNY and CDR2 is SVGAGI (reference sequence). Trimming took 4 bases from V and 5 from J, leaving 12 bases between them. CDR3: CASSSRQGDQPQHF. CDR3 in DNA: TGTGCCAGCAGTTCGAGGCAGGGTGATCAGCCCCAGCATTTT.

The chain couples TRBV10-3 to TRBJ2-1; 7 nucleotides line up with TRBD2. CDR3 length: 14 residues. Germline CDR1 ENHRY, CDR2 SYGVKD. Losses at the gene ends were 4 bases for V and 7 bases for J; bases not matched to a gene: 7. The CDR3 DNA reads as TGTGCCATCAGTGGCGCGGGAGAGGTAAATGAGCAGTTCTTC. Its translation is CAISGAGEVNEQFF.

The V and J genes are TRBV19 and TRBJ1-1, with 9 positions matching TRBD1. Germline trimming cut 6 bases from V and 3 bases from J; bases unmatched to any gene: 8. CDR1 LNHDA and CDR2 SQIVND come from the germline V gene (reference sequence). This CDR3 comprises 15 residues. The CDR3 loop is CASSDRGFGDTEAFF. In DNA, the CDR3 is TGTGCCAGTAGCGACAGGGGGTTTGGAGACACTGAAGCTTTCTTT.

As to this clone: Compared with germline, one end of the junction differs, possibly owing to a read error. The chain is built from TRBV7-9 and TRBJ2-2; 13 bases agree with TRBD2. This CDR3 has 17 residues. Germline V gene lookup returns CDR1 SEHNR and CDR2 FQNEAQ (reference sequence). The CDR3 bases are TGTTCCAGCAGCCTTGGACTAGCGGGAGAGCGCACCGGGGAGCTGTTTTTT. Its translation: CSSSLGLAGERTGELFF. The entire variable domain, with the rest obtained from reference TRBV7-9 and TRBJ2-2, is as follows: DTGVSQNPRHKITKRGQNVTFRCDPISEHNRLYWYRQTLGQGPEFLTYFQNEAQLEKSRLLSDRFSAERPKGSFSTLEIQRTEQGDSAMYLCSSSLGLAGERTGELFFGEGSRLTVL.

The rearrangement uses TRBV11-2 and TRBJ2-5; D is perhaps TRBD2 (6 bases). The germline V gene has CDR1 SGHAT and CDR2 FQNNGV. The CDR3 runs to 18 residues. The ends were cut back, 2 bases at V and 5 bases at J, with 24 bases in the middle. For the CDR3, the DNA is TGTGCCAGCAGCTTAAAAGGAGGACTGGAGGGTTTGATCGAGACCCAGTACTTC. As protein: CASSLKGGLEGLIETQYF. The whole variable domain, remainder taken from reference TRBV11-2 and TRBJ2-5, is EAGVAQSPRYKIIEKRQSVAFWCNPISGHATLYWYQQILGQGPKLLIQFQNNGVVDDSQLPKDRFSAERLKGVDSTLKIQPAKLEDSAVYLCASSLKGGLEGLIETQYFGPGTRLLVL.

The chain carries TRBV5-4 and TRBJ2-7; 8 bases fit TRBD1. V dropped 5 bases and J dropped 6; count of bases not matched to a gene: 7. This CDR3 is built from 13 residues. Per the germline V gene, CDR1 is SGHNT and CDR2 is YYREEE (reference sequence). The CDR3 spells CASRIDRGGEQYF. DNA for the CDR3: TGTGCCAGCAGAATCGACAGGGGTGGCGAGCAGTACTTC.

The rearrangement links TRBV7-2 to TRBJ2-2; the match to TRBD2 covers 8 bases. CDR3 length equals 17 residues. Unmatched junction bases numbered 9, after V lost 4 bases and J lost 2 bases. CDR1 and CDR2 (germline): SGHTA, FQGNSA. The CDR3 DNA sequence: TGTGCCAGCAGCTCCCCCCGGGGGGGCTCAAACACCGGGGAGCTGTTTTTT. Its protein product is CASSSPRGGSNTGELFF. Full variable domain (remainder filled in from reference TRBV7-2 and TRBJ2-2): GAGVSQSPSNKVTEKGKDVELRCDPISGHTALYWYRQSLGQGLEFLIYFQGNSAPDKSGLPSDRFSAERTGGSVSTLTIQRTQQEDSAVYLCASSSPRGGSNTGELFFGEGSRLTVL.

On this clone itself: An end of the junction does not agree with germline; a read error may underlie this. The chain combines TRBV30 with TRBJ2-4, with unresolved D. Germline loops: CDR1 GTSNPN, CDR2 SVGIG (reference sequence). This CDR3 contains 14 residues. The CDR3 DNA sequence: TGTGCCTGGAGTGTATCAGACACCTTAAACAGTCAGTACTTC. Translation gives CAWSVSDTLNSQYF.

The chain is built from TRBV30 and TRBJ1-1; 9 positions match TRBD1. CDR1 and CDR2 from the germline V gene are GTSNPN and SVGIG (reference sequence). The CDR3 sequence is 14 residues long. V trimming: 7 bases; J trimming: 2 bases; junction bases outside the gene matches: 8. The CDR3, as DNA: TGTGCCTTAGCGGACAGGGGATTTAACACTGAAGCTTTCTTT. It specifies CALADRGFNTEAFF.

This rearrangement joins TRBV7-2 to TRBJ1-4; maybe TRBD1 (5 bases). V shed 3 bases and J shed 4 bases, with 21 bases lying between them. The CDR3 covers 18 residues. Germline loops: CDR1 SGHTA, CDR2 FQGNSA. CDR3 amino acids: CASSFSLNEGVLNEKLFF. CDR3 bases: TGTGCCAGCAGCTTCTCCCTCAACGAAGGGGTCCTTAATGAAAAACTGTTTTTT.

The J gene is TRBJ2-7, the V gene TRBV2; TRBD2 matches at 12 bases. Per germline, CDR1 SNHLY and CDR2 FYNNEI. CDR3 length: 15 amino acids. After removal of 6 bases from V and 2 bases from J, the junction contained 5 bases not matched to a gene. Here the CDR3 reads CASRPWTSGTYEQYF. The CDR3 region has the DNA TGTGCCAGCAGACCCTGGACTAGCGGGACCTACGAGCAGTACTTC.

This chain connects TRBV28 to TRBJ1-4; TRBD1 matches at 10 bases. The V gene's germline CDR1 is MDHEN and CDR2 SYDVKM. This CDR3 spans 16 amino acids. Trimming cost V 5 bases and J 7 bases; bases outside gene matches: 10. The DNA for the CDR3 is TGTGCCAGCAGTCCCCACGGACAGGGGGGTGGTGAAAAACTGTTTTTT. It encodes CASSPHGQGGGEKLFF.

This clone has just a few counts. The V call is TRBV2, the J call TRBJ2-7; D is perhaps TRBD2 (6 bases). Germline CDR1 and CDR2: SNHLY and FYNNEI. Trimming stripped 3 bases from V and 2 bases from J, with 14 bases between. CDR3 length: 15 amino acids. The DNA of the CDR3 is TGTGCCAGCAGTGAGAGGGCTAGCGAAACCTACGAGCAGTACTTC. This sequence encodes CASSERASETYEQYF. Drawing the rest from reference TRBV2 and TRBJ2-7, the complete variable domain is EPEVTQTPSHQVTQMGQEVILRCVPISNHLYFYWYRQILGQKVEFLVSFYNNEISEKSEIFDDQFSVERPDGSNFTLKIRSTKLEDSAMYFCASSERASETYEQYFGPGTRLTVT.

This clone was seen just once. V is TRBV29-1 and J is TRBJ2-4; 8 bases map to TRBD2. V shed 6 bases, J shed 7 bases, and the junction held 5 bases outside the gene matches. The germline CDR1 and CDR2 sequences are SQVTM and ANQGSEA. The CDR3 consists of 12 residues. This CDR3 is CSVGGGQNIQYF. The CDR3 coding sequence is TGCAGCGTGGGCGGGGGGCAGAACATTCAGTACTTC.

The V and J genes are TRBV7-6 and TRBJ2-1; TRBD1 matches at 7 bases. This CDR3 is 13 amino acids long. The V segment lost 5 bases and the J segment 10 bases; nucleotides outside the gene matches: 8. CDR1 and CDR2 from the germline V gene are SGHVS and FNYEAQ. The CDR3 sequence: CASSNGQAREQFF. The CDR3 coding sequence is TGTGCCAGCAGCAACGGACAGGCGCGGGAGCAGTTCTTC. Looking up the rest from reference TRBV7-6 and TRBJ2-1 gives the full variable domain: GAGVSQSPRYKVTKRGQDVALRCDPISGHVSLYWYRQALGQGPEFLTYFNYEAQQDKSGLPNDRFSAERPEGSISTLTIQRTEQRDSAMYRCASSNGQAREQFFGPGTRLTVL.

CDR3 sequence reads: CASSVHIQGAYEQYF. The CDR3 DNA is TGTGCCAGCAGCGTACATATACAGGGGGCCTACGAGCAGTACTTC. This chain connects TRBV9 to TRBJ2-7; 8 bases agree with TRBD1. The V segment lost 1 base and the J segment 2 bases; nucleotides outside the gene matches: 5. The CDR3 runs to 15 residues. Per germline, CDR1 SGDLS and CDR2 YYNGEE.

The chain couples TRBV11-2 to TRBJ2-1; TRBD2 agrees at 11 bases. With 5 bases clipped from V and 7 bases from J, the junction kept 7 bases outside the gene matches. Germline CDR1 and CDR2: SGHAT and FQNNGV. CDR3 size: 15 residues. The CDR3 reads CASSHVAGGLNEQFF. CDR3 nucleotides: TGTGCCAGCAGCCACGTAGCGGGAGGGTTAAATGAGCAGTTCTTC.

Concerning this clone: The germline gene is not matched at one end of the junction; a read error may be the cause. The genes are TRBV7-2 and TRBJ2-3; tentative D call: TRBD2 (6 bases). The CDR3 has 16 residues. Per the germline V gene, CDR1 is SGHTA and CDR2 is FQGNSA. CDR3 sequence reads: CASSLDSGGITDAQYF. Written as DNA, the CDR3 is TGTGCCAGCAGCTTGGATAGCGGAGGGATCACAGATGCGCAGTATTTT.

The chain combines TRBV19 with TRBJ2-2, with D perhaps matching TRBD2 (7 bases). From germline, CDR1 is LNHDA and CDR2 SQIVND (reference sequence). CDR3 length: 16 amino acids. The ends were cut back, 9 bases at V and 1 base at J, with 18 bases in the middle. The CDR3 loop reads CASQKRGAMNTGELFF. CDR3 DNA: TGTGCCAGCCAAAAACGGGGGGCGATGAACACCGGGGAGCTGTTTTTT. The full variable domain, completed using reference TRBV19 and TRBJ2-2, is DGGITQSPKYLFRKEGQNVTLSCEQNLNHDAMYWYRQDPGQGLRLIYYSQIVNDFQKGDIAEGYSVSREKKESFPLTVTSAQKNPTAFYLCASQKRGAMNTGELFFGEGSRLTVL.